This T cell receptor (beta chain) appears in the sequencing data of a study of T cell responses to AZD1222 COVID-19 vaccine. Regarding the study as a whole: Seropositive AZD1222 recipients at baseline numbered only five to seven. The donor cohort was predominantly white British with a female majority, and clonal diversity may have been underestimated.

Germline V gene sequence: CDR1 KGHSH, CDR2 LQKENI. The V segment lost 3 bases and the J segment 1 base; nucleotides outside the gene matches: 1. The CDR3 runs 14 residues. This clone was counted once. Its antigen is still unknown. Assay: immunoSEQ multiplex PCR; the TCRdb copy retains only in-frame clones and omits some. The repertoire holds about 150,000 clones, with about 87% as singletons. The V gene is TRBV18, the J gene TRBJ1-1; TRBD1 matches at 8 bases. The sequence was obtained from an adult who received the AZD1222 COVID-19 vaccine. This specimen was peripheral blood, taken 28 days after the second AZD1222 dose. DNA of the CDR3: TGTGCCAGCTCACCGGACAGGGCGAACACTGAAGCTTTCTTT. Translation gives CASSPDRANTEAFF.